This T cell receptor (beta chain) is from a study of technical replicates of blood from a few donors. Germline values: CDR1 SEHNR, CDR2 FQNEAQ (reference sequence). V was pared by 3 bases and J by 2 bases, with 5 bases between. There are 12 residues in the CDR3. Sequencing was performed with immunoSEQ multiplex PCR; in TCRdb, only in-frame clones are kept and a portion is missing. The profile shows roughly 60,000 clones, roughly 92% of them singletons. Sequencing used PBMCs. The J gene is TRBJ2-7, the V gene TRBV7-9; D unresolved. This clonotype was sampled from a human donor in good health. Some clones in this sample may be carry-over from other donors' samples. For the CDR3, the DNA is TGTGCCAGCAGCTTCCAGGCCTACGAGCAGTACTTC. As protein: CASSFQAYEQYF. The full variable domain, its missing parts supplied by reference TRBV7-9 and TRBJ2-7, is DTGVSQNPRHKITKRGQNVTFRCDPISEHNRLYWYRQTLGQGPEFLTYFQNEAQLEKSRLLSDRFSAERPKGSFSTLEIQRTEQGDSAMYLCASSFQAYEQYFGPGTRLTVT.